A selection of T cell receptor beta chains follows, all from one sample in a study of shared clonotypes between healthy human individuals. Assay: immunoSEQ multiplex PCR; the TCRdb copy retains only in-frame clones and omits some. The data show 1.4 million or so clones, 98% seen once. The sequencing sample was made of naive CD4+ T cells sorted from blood. The receptors were gathered from a man younger than 45 in good health. CDR3s include the opening cysteine and the closing phenylalanine or tryptophan. D genes are given only for firm matches. Size is stated for part of the rows, as once, few or many counts, or as a class when the clone is expanded.

NA	TRBV30	NA	TRBJ2-2	TGTGCCCGCTCCGGGGGTCACACGGGGACCGGGGAGCTGTTTTTT	CARSGGHTGTGELFF
NA	TRBV18	NA	TRBJ2-5	TGTGCCAGCTCACCACTGGGTGTGGAGACCCAGTACTTC	CASSPLGVETQYF
TRBD1	TRBV5-4	NA	TRBJ1-1	TGTGCCAGCAGCTTCGGACAGGTGAACACTGAAGCTTTCTTT	CASSFGQVNTEAFF
TRBD2	TRBV29-1	NA	TRBJ2-3	TGCAGCGTTAGGCCCACTAGCGGGAGCCGCACAGATACGCAGTATTTT	CSVRPTSGSRTDTQYF
NA	TRBV11-2	NA	TRBJ1-2	TGTGCCAGCAGCCCAGGTGGTGGGGATGTGGGCTACACCTTC	CASSPGGGDVGYTF
NA	TRBV21-1	NA	TRBJ2-1	TGTGCCAGCAGCAAAGCTACTAGCGGGAGTAATAGAGACAATGAGCAGTTCTTC	CASSKATSGSNRDNEQFF
TRBD2	TRBV5-1	NA	TRBJ2-1	TGCGCCAGCAGCTTGGGACTAGCGGGAGGTAGTGAGCAGTTCTTC	CASSLGLAGGSEQFF
TRBD1	TRBV28	NA	TRBJ1-3	TGTGCCAGCAGTTCCCGACAGGGGCCCTCTCTGGGCACCATATATTTT	CASSSRQGPSLGTIYF
NA	TRBV30	NA	TRBJ1-5	TGTGCCTGGAGTGTTCGGGGTGGCCAGCCCCAGCATTTT	CAWSVRGGQPQHF
NA	TRBV25-1	NA	TRBJ2-3	TGTGCCAGCAGTGAACAATCGAGGGTCCCAGATACGCAGTATTTT	CASSEQSRVPDTQYF
TRBD1	TRBV28	once	TRBJ1-1	TGTGCCAGCAACCCCTCGGGGCAGGGGGCAACTGAAGCTTTCTTT	CASNPSGQGATEAFF
NA	TRBV29-1	NA	TRBJ2-7	TGCAGCGTGAGGATCACCTACGAGCAGTACTTC	CSVRITYEQYF
NA	TRBV19	NA	TRBJ2-1	TGTGCCAGTAGTATGGGTCGGCGGGATGAGCAGTTCTTC	CASSMGRRDEQFF
NA	TRBV5-4	NA	TRBJ1-5	TGTGCCAGCAGCTTGGCTTATAGCAATCAGCCCCAGCATTTT	CASSLAYSNQPQHF
TRBD1	TRBV18	NA	TRBJ1-5	TGTGCCAGCTCATTGGGACAGGGGTTGGGCAATCAGCCCCAGCATTTT	CASSLGQGLGNQPQHF
NA	TRBV2	NA	TRBJ2-5	TGTGCCAGCAGTCGACACCAAGAGACCCAGTACTTC	CASSRHQETQYF